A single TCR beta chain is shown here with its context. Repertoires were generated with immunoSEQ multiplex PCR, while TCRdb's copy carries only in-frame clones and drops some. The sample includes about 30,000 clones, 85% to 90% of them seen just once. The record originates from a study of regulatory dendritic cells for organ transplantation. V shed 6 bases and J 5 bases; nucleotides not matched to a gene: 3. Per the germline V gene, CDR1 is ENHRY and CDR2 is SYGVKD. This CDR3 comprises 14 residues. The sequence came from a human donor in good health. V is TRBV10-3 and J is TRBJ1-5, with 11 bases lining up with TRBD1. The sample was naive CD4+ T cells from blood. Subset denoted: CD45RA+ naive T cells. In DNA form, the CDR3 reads TGTGCCATCAGCGGACAGGGGGCGGATCAGCCCCAGCATTTT. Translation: CAISGQGADQPQHF.